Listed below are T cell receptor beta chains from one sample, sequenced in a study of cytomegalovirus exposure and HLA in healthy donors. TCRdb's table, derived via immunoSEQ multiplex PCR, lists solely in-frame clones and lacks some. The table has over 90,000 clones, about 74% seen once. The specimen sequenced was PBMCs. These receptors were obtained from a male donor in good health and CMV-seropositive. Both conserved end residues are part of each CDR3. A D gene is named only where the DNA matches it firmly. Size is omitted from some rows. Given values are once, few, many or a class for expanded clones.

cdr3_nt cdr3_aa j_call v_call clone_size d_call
TGCGCCAGCAGCTTGGCTGACAGGCACCGAGGGGAAAAACTGTTTTTT CASSLADRHRGEKLFF TRBJ1-4 TRBV5-1 NA NA
TGTGCCAGCAGCCGCCTAGCCGGGGGCTACAATGAGCAGTTCTTC CASSRLAGGYNEQFF TRBJ2-1 TRBV14 NA NA
TGTGCCAGCAGCTTGAGACAGGGCTACAATGAGCAGTTCTTC CASSLRQGYNEQFF TRBJ2-1 TRBV5-8 NA TRBD1
TGTGCCAGCAGCGACCGGGACAGGGACAATCAGCCCCAGCATTTT CASSDRDRDNQPQHF TRBJ1-5 TRBV9 NA TRBD1
TGTGCCAGCAGCAAAAAGGACAGCTACGAGCAGTACTTC CASSKKDSYEQYF TRBJ2-7 TRBV21-1 once NA
TGTGCCAGCAGCTTGGGGGCGGGGAGGACCCAGTACTTC CASSLGAGRTQYF TRBJ2-5 TRBV5-4 once NA
TGTGCCAGCAGCCCGGGGCCCGGGACAGGGACTAGAGAGCAGTACTTC CASSPGPGTGTREQYF TRBJ2-7 TRBV7-2 NA NA
TGTGCCAGCAGCTTCTCCGGGACTAGCCATGAGCAGTTCTTC CASSFSGTSHEQFF TRBJ2-1 TRBV5-4 NA TRBD2
TGTGCCAGCAGAGCGGACAGGGGGCAATACAATGAGCAGTTCTTC CASRADRGQYNEQFF TRBJ2-1 TRBV5-5 few TRBD1
TGCGCCAGCAGCTTACAGGGGGCCAGCGCAGAGACCCAGTACTTC CASSLQGASAETQYF TRBJ2-5 TRBV5-1 NA TRBD1
TGTGCCAGCAGTGAAGGTGCGGGGAACTGGTACGAGCAGTACTTC CASSEGAGNWYEQYF TRBJ2-7 TRBV6-1 NA NA
TGCGCCAGCAGCATGGACAGGGTGAGAGAGACCCAGTACTTC CASSMDRVRETQYF TRBJ2-5 TRBV4-1 NA TRBD1
TGTGCCAGCAGCCCTAGCGGGCCCTTCACAGATACGCAGTATTTT CASSPSGPFTDTQYF TRBJ2-3 TRBV27 NA TRBD2
TGCGCCAGCAGCTTGGGACTAGCGGTTTACCAAGAGACCCAGTACTTC CASSLGLAVYQETQYF TRBJ2-5 TRBV5-1 few TRBD2
TGCAGCTCCTCCCTACAGGATTCATACTATGGCTACACCTTC CSSSLQDSYYGYTF TRBJ1-2 TRBV29-1 few NA
TGTGCCAGCAGCTTACTAGCGGACTACGAGCAGTACTTC CASSLLADYEQYF TRBJ2-7 TRBV7-8 NA TRBD2
TGTGCCAGCTCACCGAGCGACAGGGGGAACACTGAAGCTTTCTTT CASSPSDRGNTEAFF TRBJ1-1 TRBV18 NA TRBD1
TGTGCCAGCAGCTCCCCGAGGGCCCGCAATGAGCAGTTCTTC CASSSPRARNEQFF TRBJ2-1 TRBV7-9 NA NA
TGTGCCAGCAGTGGAGATTCCGGGACAGGGTTACCCTATGGCTACACCTTC CASSGDSGTGLPYGYTF TRBJ1-2 TRBV6-1 NA TRBD1